This entry lists 2 T cell receptor beta chains sequenced from one sample in a study of Ad26.COV2.S vaccination and SARS-CoV-2 variants. The treatment was: some 20 received Ad26.COV2.S at low or high dose, single or two shots; five or six received placebo; per-sample allocation not given. Vaccine and placebo recipients were sampled on day 63 after the first injection. Sequencing used immunoSEQ multiplex PCR; TCRdb keeps in-frame clones, though not all of them. The data contain some 340,000 clones, about 85% of them seen just once; the ten biggest clones take up 2% to 2.5%. The sequencing here drew on peripheral blood, taken in a trial of Ad26.COV2.S vaccine versus placebo. Receptor source: a person between 18 and 60 years old who received the Ad26.COV2.S COVID-19 vaccine or a placebo.

The V call is TRBV12-5, the J call TRBJ1-2; a weak D match, TRBD1 (6 bases). Germline lookup yields CDR1 LGHNT and CDR2 FRNRAP. Trimming removed 4 bases from V and 4 bases from J, with 13 bases in between. There are 14 residues in the CDR3. Written as DNA, the CDR3 is TGTGCTAGTGGTTCCGGGGACATACTCTATGGCTACACCTTC. It is translated as CASGSGDILYGYTF.

The CDR3 DNA reads as TGTGCCTACAAATCGACAGGGACGGGAGAGACCCAGTACTTC. The encoded protein is CAYKSTGTGETQYF. The J gene is TRBJ2-5, the V gene TRBV30; 7 nucleotides agree with TRBD1. J lost 4 bases, V lost 7 bases, and 12 bases had no gene match. The CDR3 runs to 14 residues. The V gene's germline CDR1 is GTSNPN and CDR2 SVGIG (reference sequence).